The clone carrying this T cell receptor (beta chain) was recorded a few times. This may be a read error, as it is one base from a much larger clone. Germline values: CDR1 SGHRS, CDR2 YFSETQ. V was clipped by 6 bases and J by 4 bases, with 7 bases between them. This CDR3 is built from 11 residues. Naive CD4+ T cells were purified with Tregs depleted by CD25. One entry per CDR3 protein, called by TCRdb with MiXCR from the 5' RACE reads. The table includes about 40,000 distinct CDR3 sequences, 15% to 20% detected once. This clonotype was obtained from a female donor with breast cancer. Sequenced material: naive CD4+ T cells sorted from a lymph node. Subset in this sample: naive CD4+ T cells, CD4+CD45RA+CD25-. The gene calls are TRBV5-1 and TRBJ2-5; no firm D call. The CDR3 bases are TGCGCCAGCACCCTGCCAGAGACCCAGTACTTC. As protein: CASTLPETQYF.